This entry describes one T cell receptor (beta chain). The record originates from a study of shared clonotypes between healthy human individuals. Only in-frame clones appear in the TCRdb table, and some are missing; sequencing was by immunoSEQ multiplex PCR. This table holds under 2.5 million clones, less than 95% found once. Germline V gene lookup returns CDR1 MGHDK and CDR2 SYGVNS. This CDR3 contains 14 residues. V lost 1 base to trimming and J lost 5 bases; unmatched junction nucleotides: 0. This TCR was recovered from a man aged 18 to 29 in good health. Some clones in this sample may be carry-over from other donors' samples. The material sequenced was naive CD4+ T cells from PBMCs. Subset specified: CD45RA+ positively selected. V is TRBV25-1 and J is TRBJ2-2, with 8 bases matching TRBD2. DNA of the CDR3: TGTGCCAGCAGTGAATCGGGGGGGACCGGGGAGCTGTTTTTT. This sequence encodes CASSESGGTGELFF.